Reported below is one T cell receptor beta chain. Its antigen is unknown. It was with 60 Vbeta and 13 Jbeta primers that the PCR ran. Clones were read by immunoSEQ multiplex PCR, and TCRdb kept only the in-frame ones, dropping some. Among 150,000 to 200,000 clones listed, roughly 80% were seen once. The entry originates in a study of cytomegalovirus exposure and HLA in healthy donors. Study summary: Prior work identified around 110 million unique TCR beta sequences in 150 million to 200 million T cells.

Study-level findings and limits: From TCR beta sequences, most subjects' HLA-A and HLA-B alleles were reportedly predicted accurately. Later, TCR association rates were found to vary by HLA locus, highest for DRB1 and lowest for HLA-C.

CDR1 is SGHDT, CDR2 YYEEEE, per germline. V was clipped by 6 bases and J by 4 bases; unmatched bases: 7. The CDR3 sequence is 14 residues long. The chain is built from TRBV5-6 and TRBJ1-2; 9 bases line up with TRBD1. Material: PBMCs. The clonotype comes from a male donor in good health and CMV-seropositive. CDR3 loop: CASNPGDRAYGYTF. DNA for the CDR3: TGTGCCAGCAACCCCGGGGACAGGGCCTATGGCTACACCTTC. The full variable domain, in which reference TRBV5-6 and TRBJ1-2 provide the parts outside the CDR3, is DAGVTQSPTHLIKTRGQQVTLRCSPKSGHDTVSWYQQALGQGPQFIFQYYEEEERQRGNFPDRFSGHQFPNYSSELNVNALLLGDSALYLCASNPGDRAYGYTFGSGTRLTVV.